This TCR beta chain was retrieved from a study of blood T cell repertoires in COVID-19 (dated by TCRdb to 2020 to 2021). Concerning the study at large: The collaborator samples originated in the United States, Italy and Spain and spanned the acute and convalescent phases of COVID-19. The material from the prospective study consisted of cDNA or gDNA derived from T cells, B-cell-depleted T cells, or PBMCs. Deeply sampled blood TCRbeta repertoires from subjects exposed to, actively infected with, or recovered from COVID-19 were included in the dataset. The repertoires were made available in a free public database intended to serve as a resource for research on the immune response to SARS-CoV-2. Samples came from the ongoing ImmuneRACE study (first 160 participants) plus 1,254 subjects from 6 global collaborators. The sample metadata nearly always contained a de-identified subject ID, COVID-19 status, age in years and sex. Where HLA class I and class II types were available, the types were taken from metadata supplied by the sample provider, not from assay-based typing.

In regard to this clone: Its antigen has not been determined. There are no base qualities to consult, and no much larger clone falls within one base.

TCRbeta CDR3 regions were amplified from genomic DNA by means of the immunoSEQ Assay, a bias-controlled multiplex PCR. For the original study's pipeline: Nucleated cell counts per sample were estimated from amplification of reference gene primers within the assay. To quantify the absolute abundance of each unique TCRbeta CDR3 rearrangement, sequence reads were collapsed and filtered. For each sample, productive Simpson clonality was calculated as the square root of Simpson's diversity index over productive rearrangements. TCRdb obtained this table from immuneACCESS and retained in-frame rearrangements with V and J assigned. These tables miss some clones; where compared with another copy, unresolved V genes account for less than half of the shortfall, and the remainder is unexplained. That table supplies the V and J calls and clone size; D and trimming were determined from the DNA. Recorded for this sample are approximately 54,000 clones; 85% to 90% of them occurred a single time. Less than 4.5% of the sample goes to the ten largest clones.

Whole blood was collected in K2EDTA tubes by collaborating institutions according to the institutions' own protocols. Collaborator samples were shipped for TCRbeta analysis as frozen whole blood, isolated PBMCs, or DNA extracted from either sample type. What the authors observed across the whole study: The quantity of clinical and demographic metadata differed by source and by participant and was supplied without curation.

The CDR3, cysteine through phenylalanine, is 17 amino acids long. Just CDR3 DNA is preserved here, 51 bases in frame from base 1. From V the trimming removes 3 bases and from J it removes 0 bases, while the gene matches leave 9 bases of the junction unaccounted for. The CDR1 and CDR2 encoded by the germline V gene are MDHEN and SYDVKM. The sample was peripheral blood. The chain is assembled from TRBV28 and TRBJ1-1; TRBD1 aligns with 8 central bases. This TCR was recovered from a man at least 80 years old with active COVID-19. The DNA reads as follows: TGTGCCAGCAGTTTCCCCGGACAGGGTGGGATGAACACTGAAGCTTTCTTT. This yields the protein CASSFPGQGGMNTEAFF.